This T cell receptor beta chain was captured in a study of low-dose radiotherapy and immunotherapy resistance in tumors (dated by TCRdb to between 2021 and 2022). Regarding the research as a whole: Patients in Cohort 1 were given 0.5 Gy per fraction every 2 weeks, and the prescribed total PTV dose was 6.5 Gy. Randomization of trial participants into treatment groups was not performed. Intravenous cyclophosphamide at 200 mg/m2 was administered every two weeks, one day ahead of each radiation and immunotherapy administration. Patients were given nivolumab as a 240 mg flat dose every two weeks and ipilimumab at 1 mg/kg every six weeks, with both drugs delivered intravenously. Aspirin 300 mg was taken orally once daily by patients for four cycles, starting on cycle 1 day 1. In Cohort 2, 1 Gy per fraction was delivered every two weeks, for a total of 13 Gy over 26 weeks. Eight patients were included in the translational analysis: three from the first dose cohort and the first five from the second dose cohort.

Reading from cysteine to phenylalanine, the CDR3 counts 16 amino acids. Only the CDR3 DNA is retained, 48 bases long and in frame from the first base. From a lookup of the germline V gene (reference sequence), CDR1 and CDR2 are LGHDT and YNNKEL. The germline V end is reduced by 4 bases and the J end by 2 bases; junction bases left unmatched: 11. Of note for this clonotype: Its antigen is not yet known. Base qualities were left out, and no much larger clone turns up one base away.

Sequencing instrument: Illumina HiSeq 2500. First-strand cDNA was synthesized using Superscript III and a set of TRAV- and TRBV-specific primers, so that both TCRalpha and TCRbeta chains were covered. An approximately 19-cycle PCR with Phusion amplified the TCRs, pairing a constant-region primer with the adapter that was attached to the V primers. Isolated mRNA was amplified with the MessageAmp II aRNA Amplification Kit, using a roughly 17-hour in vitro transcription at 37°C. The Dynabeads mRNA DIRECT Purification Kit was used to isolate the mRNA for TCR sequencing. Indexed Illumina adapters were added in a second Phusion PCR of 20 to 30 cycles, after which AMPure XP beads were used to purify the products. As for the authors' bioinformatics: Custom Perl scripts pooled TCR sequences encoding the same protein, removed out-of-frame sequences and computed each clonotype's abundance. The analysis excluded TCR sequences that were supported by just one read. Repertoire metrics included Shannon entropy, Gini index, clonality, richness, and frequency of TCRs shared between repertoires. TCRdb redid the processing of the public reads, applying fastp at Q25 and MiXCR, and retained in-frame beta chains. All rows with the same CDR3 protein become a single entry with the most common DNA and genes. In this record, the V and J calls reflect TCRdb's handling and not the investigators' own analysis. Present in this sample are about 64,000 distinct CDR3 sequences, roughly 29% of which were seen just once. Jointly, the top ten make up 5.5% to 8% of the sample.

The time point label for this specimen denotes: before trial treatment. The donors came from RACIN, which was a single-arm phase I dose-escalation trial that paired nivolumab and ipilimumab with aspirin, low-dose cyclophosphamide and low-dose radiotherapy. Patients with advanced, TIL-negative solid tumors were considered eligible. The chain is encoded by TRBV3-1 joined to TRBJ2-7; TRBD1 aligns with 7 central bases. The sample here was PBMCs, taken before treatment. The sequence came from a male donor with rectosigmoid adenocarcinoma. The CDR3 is CASSPSTGAAPYEQYF. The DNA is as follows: TGTGCCAGCAGCCCCTCCACAGGGGCCGCCCCCTACGAGCAGTACTTC.